Listed here are 25 T cell receptor beta chains from one sample, sequenced in a study of radiation and T cells in renal cell carcinoma. The method was immunoSEQ multiplex PCR; TCRdb's version includes in-frame clones alone and lacks a portion of them. The sample shows 94,000 or so clones, 82% of them seen only once. Time point meaning: baseline pretreatment blood. Treatment denoted: 15 Gy SBRT to primary tumor, nephrectomy 4 weeks later. The sequencing used blood, collected from a patient whose treatment included radiotherapy and nephrectomy. These receptor sequences come from a man aged 55 to 69 with renal cell carcinoma.

CDR3 residues: CATRAGAVVDTQYF. As DNA, the CDR3 is TGCGCCACGCGGGCAGGGGCTGTGGTAGATACGCAGTATTTT. The rearrangement uses TRBV5-1 and TRBJ2-3; D may be TRBD1 (6 bases). This CDR3 has 14 residues. V dropped 9 bases and J dropped 5 bases, with 19 bases sitting between them. Germline CDR1 SGHRS, CDR2 YFSETQ. The full variable domain, completed using reference TRBV5-1 and TRBJ2-3, is KAGVTQTPRYLIKTRGQQVTLSCSPISGHRSVSWYQQTPGQGLQFLFEYFSETQRNKGNFPGRFSGRQFSNSRSEMNVSTLELGDSALYLCATRAGAVVDTQYFGPGTRLTVL.

The chain uses TRBV29-1 and TRBJ1-1, with 8 bases matching TRBD1. CDR3 length equals 15 residues. Germline assignment: CDR1 SQVTM and CDR2 ANQGSEA. V shed 3 bases and J 4 bases; nucleotides not matched to a gene: 10. CDR3 region: CSVDTGTGSSTEAFF. CDR3 coding DNA: TGCAGCGTTGATACCGGGACAGGTTCGAGCACTGAAGCTTTCTTT.

The chain couples TRBV6-5 to TRBJ2-7, with D possibly matching TRBD1 (5 bases). In germline, CDR1 is MNHEY, CDR2 SVGAGI. V lost 0 bases to trimming and J lost 6 bases, with 9 bases between them. This CDR3 contains 13 residues. CDR3 sequence reads: CASSYSRQLEQYF. The CDR3 DNA sequence: TGTGCCAGCAGTTACTCGAGACAGCTCGAGCAGTACTTC.

J is TRBJ2-7 and V is TRBV5-1; TRBD2 matches 10 bases. The CDR3 is made up of 14 amino acids. V lost 2 bases to trimming and J lost 3 bases; unmatched junction nucleotides: 2. The germline V gene encodes CDR1 SGHRS and CDR2 YFSETQ. CDR3 amino acids: CASSFSSGGYEQYF. CDR3 DNA: TGCGCCAGCAGCTTTTCTAGCGGGGGCTACGAGCAGTACTTC.

The chain recombines TRBV14 with TRBJ1-6; unclear D gene. This CDR3 comprises 13 residues. V lost 5 bases and J lost 7, with 9 bases in between. Per germline, CDR1 SGHDN and CDR2 FVKESK. The CDR3 DNA follows: TGTGCCAGCAGCTCGGTGAAGAATTCACCCCTCCACTTT. Its protein is CASSSVKNSPLHF.

The chain carries TRBV13 and TRBJ1-2, with no clear D. V lost 0 bases to trimming and J lost 2 bases, with 7 bases between them. This CDR3 region has 14 residues. CDR1 PRHDT and CDR2 FYEKMQ come from the germline V gene (reference sequence). CDR3 region: CASSLGTNNYGYTF. CDR3 nucleotide sequence: TGTGCCAGCAGCTTAGGGACAAACAACTATGGCTACACCTTC.

The chain has TRBV5-1 and TRBJ1-1; weak D call: TRBD1 (6 bases). This CDR3 is built from 15 residues. Per germline, CDR1 SGHRS and CDR2 YFSETQ. V lost 4 bases to trimming and J lost 1 base, with 14 bases between them. This CDR3 is CASSLREGGNTEAFF. DNA of the CDR3: TGCGCCAGCAGCCTTAGGGAGGGGGGGAACACTGAAGCTTTCTTT.

V gene TRBV5-1 combines with J gene TRBJ2-1, with 7 bases matching TRBD1. J lost 2 bases, V lost 0 bases, and 2 bases had no gene match. The CDR3 runs 15 residues. Per the germline V gene, CDR1 is SGHRS and CDR2 is YFSETQ. The CDR3 protein is CASSLEGTAYNEQFF. As DNA, the CDR3 is TGCGCCAGCAGCTTGGAAGGGACAGCCTACAATGAGCAGTTCTTC.

This rearrangement joins TRBV10-2 to TRBJ2-4; perhaps TRBD2 as D (5 bases). CDR1 is WSHSY, CDR2 SAAADI, per germline. The CDR3 length is 16 residues. V dropped 3 bases and J dropped 0 bases, with 12 bases sitting between them. The CDR3 protein is CASSEGRLLAKNIQYF. Written as DNA, the CDR3 is TGCGCCAGCAGTGAAGGCCGACTACTAGCCAAAAACATTCAGTACTTC.

V gene TRBV7-2 combines with J gene TRBJ2-2; D gene ambiguous. CDR1 is SGHTA, CDR2 FQGNSA, per germline. The CDR3 runs 14 residues. Deletions cut 6 bases from V and 0 bases from J, with 8 bases between. CDR3 region: CASSQATNTGELFF. Written as DNA, the CDR3 is TGTGCCAGCAGTCAAGCGACGAACACCGGGGAGCTGTTTTTT.

This clone is labeled medium-sized. The chain joins TRBV7-2 to TRBJ1-5; no definite D call. CDR1 and CDR2 from the germline V gene are SGHTA and FQGNSA. The V end was cut by 2 bases, the J end by 7 bases, with 12 bases between. The CDR3 has 14 amino acids. CDR3 sequence (DNA): TGTGCCAGCAGCTTATGGGAGGGAGGGCAGCCCCAGCATTTT. Its translation is CASSLWEGGQPQHF.

The V gene is TRBV18, the J gene TRBJ2-2; D unclear. V was shortened by 0 bases and J by 6 bases, with 11 bases between the two germline ends. Germline CDR1 is KGHSH and CDR2 is LQKENI. The CDR3 runs 15 residues. This chain's CDR3 is CASSPPDGLPGELFF. Here the CDR3 DNA reads TGTGCCAGCTCACCACCGGACGGGCTCCCCGGGGAGCTGTTTTTT.

This chain connects TRBV27 to TRBJ2-7; possibly TRBD2 for D (6 bases). V gave up 8 bases and J gave up 0 bases, with 14 bases separating them. Germline V gene lookup returns CDR1 MNHEY and CDR2 SMNVEV (reference sequence). This CDR3 has 14 residues. DNA of the CDR3: TGTGCCAGCCGCCTTGGGACTTACTCCTACGAGCAGTACTTC. Encoded protein: CASRLGTYSYEQYF.

This clone was seen just once. The chain recombines TRBV15 with TRBJ1-5; a possible D gene is TRBD1 (5 bases). CDR1 and CDR2 (germline): LNHNV, YYDKDF (reference sequence). V was shortened by 2 bases and J by 2 bases, with 10 bases between the two germline ends. The CDR3 sequence is 15 residues long. CDR3 loop: CATSRLQGGNQPQHF. CDR3 sequence (DNA): TGTGCCACCAGCAGATTGCAGGGAGGCAATCAGCCCCAGCATTTT.

The chain couples TRBV11-2 to TRBJ2-7; perhaps TRBD2 as D (6 bases). The CDR3 is 18 amino acids. Germline V gene sequence: CDR1 SGHAT, CDR2 FQNNGV. The V end was cut by 4 bases, the J end by 0 bases, with 22 bases between. The CDR3 spells CASSSLHIGGLGSYEQYF. DNA for the CDR3: TGTGCCAGCAGCTCCCTCCACATCGGGGGATTGGGCTCCTACGAGCAGTACTTC.

CDR3: CASSLDPASATDTQYF. In DNA, the CDR3 is TGTGCCAGCAGCTTAGATCCGGCTAGCGCCACAGATACGCAGTATTTT. The chain has TRBV7-2 and TRBJ2-3; D is possibly TRBD2 (6 bases). V lost 1 base and J lost 2, with 13 bases in between. Germline V lookup: CDR1 SGHTA, CDR2 FQGNSA. The CDR3 is 16 amino acids.

The CDR3 region is CASSLEIHGEQYF. In DNA, the CDR3 is TGTGCCAGCAGCTTGGAGATCCACGGGGAGCAGTACTTC. The chain combines TRBV5-4 with TRBJ2-5; D is perhaps TRBD2 (5 bases). Trimming took off 0 bases at V and 11 bases at J, with 14 bases between the two ends. The length of the CDR3 is 13 residues. From germline, CDR1 is SGHNT and CDR2 YYREEE (reference sequence).

The chain carries TRBV28 and TRBJ2-2, with D possibly TRBD2 on 6 matching bases. The V end lost 4 bases, the J end lost 5 bases, and 17 bases lay between the germline ends. Germline assignment: CDR1 MDHEN and CDR2 SYDVKM. The CDR3 length is 16 residues. The CDR3 nucleotides are TGTGCCAGCAGTTCGGGGGTTTCAAGGTGGACCGGGGAGCTGTTTTTT. It is translated as CASSSGVSRWTGELFF.

The V call is TRBV5-4, the J call TRBJ2-3; D possibly uses TRBD1 or TRBD2 (6 bases each). CDR1 is SGHNT and CDR2 is YYREEE in the germline V gene (reference sequence). This CDR3 is 16 amino acids long. Trimming cost V 0 bases and J 8 bases, with 19 bases left between them. CDR3 coding DNA: TGTGCCAGCAGCTTGGGCGGGACACGTTCAGGTGGTACGCAGTATTTT. Translated, it gives CASSLGGTRSGGTQYF.

This clone was picked up one time. The V and J genes are TRBV2 and TRBJ2-5, with 10 bases lining up with TRBD1. Trimming cost V 7 bases and J 5 bases; bases outside gene matches: 13. The V gene's germline CDR1 is SNHLY and CDR2 FYNNEI. The CDR3 sequence is 16 residues long. In DNA, the CDR3 is TGTGCCAGCACCCCCAGGGGACAGGGGAGAATGGAGACCCAGTACTTC. Translated, it gives CASTPRGQGRMETQYF.

V usage is TRBV9 and J usage is TRBJ2-1; 9 positions agree with TRBD2. The CDR3 extends over 17 amino acids. Germline values: CDR1 SGDLS, CDR2 YYNGEE. V shed 3 bases, J shed 4 bases, and the junction held 11 bases outside the gene matches. CDR3 loop: CASSGLAGNGGYNEQFF. In DNA form, the CDR3 reads TGTGCCAGCAGCGGGCTAGCGGGAAACGGGGGATACAATGAGCAGTTCTTC. Based on the CDR3 plus reference TRBV9 and TRBJ2-1, the full variable domain is DSGVTQTPKHLITATGQRVTLRCSPRSGDLSVYWYQQSLDQGLQFLIQYYNGEERAKGNILERFSAQQFPDLHSELNLSSLELGDSALYFCASSGLAGNGGYNEQFFGPGTRLTVL.

This clone was detected a few times. The rearrangement uses TRBV6-6 and TRBJ1-5, with D possibly being TRBD1 (6 bases). V lost 6 bases and J 6 bases, leaving 18 bases between the germline ends. This CDR3 contains 15 residues. In germline, CDR1 is MNHNY, CDR2 SVGAGI (reference sequence). The CDR3 region is CASSYIGGMGQPQHF. The CDR3 region has the DNA TGTGCCAGCAGCTATATAGGGGGGATGGGTCAGCCCCAGCATTTT.

V is TRBV5-6 and J is TRBJ2-7; D is unresolved. V dropped 0 bases and J dropped 3 bases, with 10 bases sitting between them. The CDR3 loop spans 14 amino acids. Looked up from germline, CDR1 is SGHDT and CDR2 is YYEEEE. The chain's CDR3 is CASSLVISLYEQYF. CDR3 in DNA: TGTGCCAGCAGCTTGGTGATTTCTCTCTACGAGCAGTACTTC. The full variable domain, completed using reference TRBV5-6 and TRBJ2-7, is DAGVTQSPTHLIKTRGQQVTLRCSPKSGHDTVSWYQQALGQGPQFIFQYYEEEERQRGNFPDRFSGHQFPNYSSELNVNALLLGDSALYLCASSLVISLYEQYFGPGTRLTVT.

V and J are TRBV11-3 and TRBJ2-7; 7 bases agree with TRBD2. The CDR3 consists of 12 residues. V gave up 3 bases and J gave up 6 bases; unmatched junction bases: 2. CDR1 SGHNT and CDR2 YENEEA come from the germline V gene. CDR3 DNA sequence: TGTGCCAGCAGCTTCGGGGGGAGCGAGCAGTACTTC. This encodes CASSFGGSEQYF.

The rearrangement uses TRBV11-2 and TRBJ2-7; 7 bases are a match to TRBD2. This CDR3 has 14 residues. Trimming at V came to 2 bases and at J to 2 bases, leaving 3 bases not matched to a gene. CDR1 and CDR2 from the germline V gene are SGHAT and FQNNGV. The CDR3 DNA reads TGTGCCAGCAGCTTAAGGGAGGGAACCTACGAGCAGTACTTC. Translating it yields CASSLREGTYEQYF. Complete variable domain (other parts from reference TRBV11-2 and TRBJ2-7): EAGVAQSPRYKIIEKRQSVAFWCNPISGHATLYWYQQILGQGPKLLIQFQNNGVVDDSQLPKDRFSAERLKGVDSTLKIQPAKLEDSAVYLCASSLREGTYEQYFGPGTRLTVT.